This entry concerns a single T cell receptor (beta chain). This clone's antigen is unknown. Relative to the germline gene, one junction end is altered; a read error may explain this. This sample stems from a study of blood T cell repertoires in COVID-19 (dated by TCRdb to the early 2020s). In terms of the full investigation: Collaborator samples came from the United States, Italy and Spain and covered acute and convalescent phases of COVID-19. Subjects who had been exposed to COVID-19, were actively infected with it, or had recovered from it provided the deeply sampled blood TCRbeta repertoires that made up the dataset. HLA class I and class II types, where available, came from metadata supplied by the sample provider rather than from assay-based typing. Samples came from the ongoing ImmuneRACE study (first 160 participants) plus 1,254 subjects from 6 global collaborators. A de-identified subject ID, COVID-19 status, age in years and sex were almost always included in the sample metadata. The prospective study material was composed of cDNA or gDNA derived from T cells, B-cell-depleted T cells, or PBMCs. A freely available public database, intended as a resource for researchers studying the immune response to SARS-CoV-2, is where the repertoires were released. The paper's findings and limits, for the study overall: Clinical and demographic metadata were provided uncurated, with the amount varying by source and participant.

Including cysteine and phenylalanine, the CDR3 has 11 amino acids. Only the CDR3 DNA stays, 33 bases, in frame from base 1. The germline V gene yields SGHRS for CDR1 and YFSETQ for CDR2. One collaborating source in Seattle enrolled patients during active infection and followed them longitudinally through the course of disease. The collaborating institutions used their own protocols to collect whole blood in K2EDTA tubes. Collaborator samples were shipped for TCRbeta analysis as frozen whole blood, isolated PBMCs, or DNA extracted from either sample type. The immunoSEQ Assay, a bias-controlled multiplex PCR, was used to amplify TCRbeta CDR3 regions from genomic DNA. In the paper's pipeline: The number of nucleated cells in each sample was estimated by amplification of reference gene primers within the assay. To quantify the absolute abundance of each unique TCRbeta CDR3 rearrangement, sequence reads were collapsed and filtered. For each sample, productive Simpson clonality was calculated by taking the square root of Simpson's diversity index across productive rearrangements. This immuneACCESS table, as held by TCRdb, lists in-frame sequences with V and J called but not all clones. Of the missing ones, under half trace to an unresolved V gene in checked studies; the others have no known cause. The DNA gave D and trimming, while V, J and clone size come from that table. The table for this sample lists some 240,000 clones; approximately 88% of them were counted only once. Roughly a tenth of the sample is in the top ten clones.

The V and J segments used are TRBV5-1 and TRBJ2-2; no D segment can be confidently identified. The clonotype was recovered from a woman in her 70s with COVID-19, enrolled during active disease. The sequencing sample was made of peripheral blood. Read as DNA, the sequence is TGCGTCAGCAGGTCGGCCGGGGAGCTGTTTTTT. It encodes CVSRSAGELFF.